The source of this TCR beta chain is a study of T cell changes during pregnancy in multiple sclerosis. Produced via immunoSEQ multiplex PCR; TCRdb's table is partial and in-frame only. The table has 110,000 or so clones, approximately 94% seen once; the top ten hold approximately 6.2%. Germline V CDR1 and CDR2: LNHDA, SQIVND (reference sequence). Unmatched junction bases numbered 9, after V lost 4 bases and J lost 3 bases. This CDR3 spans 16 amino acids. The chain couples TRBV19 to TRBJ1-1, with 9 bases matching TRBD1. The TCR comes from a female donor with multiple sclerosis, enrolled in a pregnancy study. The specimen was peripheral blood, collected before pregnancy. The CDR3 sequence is CASSTLGTGGDTEAFF. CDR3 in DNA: TGTGCCAGTAGTACCCTGGGCACAGGGGGCGACACTGAAGCTTTCTTT. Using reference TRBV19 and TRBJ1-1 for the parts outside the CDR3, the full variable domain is DGGITQSPKYLFRKEGQNVTLSCEQNLNHDAMYWYRQDPGQGLRLIYYSQIVNDFQKGDIAEGYSVSREKKESFPLTVTSAQKNPTAFYLCASSTLGTGGDTEAFFGQGTRLTVV.